The 13 T cell receptor beta chains listed next were all sequenced from one sample in a study of blood T cell repertoires in COVID-19. TCRdb keeps only in-frame clones here, not all; method: immunoSEQ multiplex PCR. The data hold 200,000 to 250,000 clones, with 80% to 90% observed a single time. The sequenced sample was PBMCs or T cells enriched from blood (not recorded which). The source of these receptors is a woman aged 25 to 39 who had been exposed to COVID-19.

This chain connects TRBV5-1 to TRBJ2-1, with D possibly TRBD2 on 6 matching bases. V was trimmed by 2 bases and J by 8 bases, leaving 11 bases between them. CDR3 length: 13 amino acids. CDR1 is SGHRS, CDR2 YFSETQ, per germline. The CDR3 DNA sequence: TGCGCCAGCAGCTTTGCCGGGAGTTATGAGCAGTTCTTC. Translating it yields CASSFAGSYEQFF.

The chain carries TRBV30 and TRBJ1-5; the D is unclear. This CDR3 is 13 amino acids long. Per the germline V gene, CDR1 is GTSNPN and CDR2 is SVGIG (reference sequence). The V end lost 0 bases, the J end lost 5 bases, and 8 bases lay between the germline ends. The CDR3 DNA reads as TGTGCCTGGAGTGTAGCGACGGATCAGCCCCAGCATTTT. This gives the protein CAWSVATDQPQHF. The full variable domain, its missing parts supplied by reference TRBV30 and TRBJ1-5, is SQTIHQWPATLVQPVGSPLSLECTVEGTSNPNLYWYRQAAGRGLQLLFYSVGIGQISSEVPQNLSASRPQDRQFILSSKKLLLSDSGFYLCAWSVATDQPQHFGDGTRLSIL.

The V and J genes are TRBV28 and TRBJ2-6; 7 nucleotides agree with TRBD1. CDR3 length: 17 residues. Germline trimming cut 3 bases from V and 1 base from J; bases unmatched to any gene: 6. Germline values: CDR1 MDHEN, CDR2 SYDVKM. The CDR3 loop reads CASSLPGGISGANVLTF. CDR3 bases: TGTGCCAGCAGTTTGCCAGGGGGTATTTCTGGGGCCAACGTCCTGACTTTC.

The rearrangement joins TRBV7-9 to TRBJ1-2; D call uncertain. The germline gives CDR1 SEHNR, CDR2 FQNEAQ (reference sequence). CDR3 length: 16 amino acids. Between the trimmed V and J ends, which lost 1 base and 0 bases, there was a span of 12 bases. CDR3 in DNA: TGTGCCAGCAGCTTAGTGGGCAGCCCCGCTAACTATGGCTACACCTTC. It translates to CASSLVGSPANYGYTF.

The chain carries TRBV5-1 and TRBJ2-2; the D gene is possibly TRBD2 (6 bases). CDR3 size: 15 residues. V shed 4 bases and J shed 5 bases, with 15 bases lying between them. Germline V CDR1 and CDR2: SGHRS, YFSETQ. This chain's CDR3 is CASSPRDSATGELFF. CDR3 nucleotides: TGCGCCAGCAGCCCCCGGGACTCCGCAACCGGGGAGCTGTTTTTT.

CDR3 nucleotide sequence: TGTGCCAGCAGCACTCTGACAGGGAGACAAGAGACCCAGTACTTC. It encodes CASSTLTGRQETQYF. The chain recombines TRBV11-2 with TRBJ2-5; 7 bases match TRBD1. The CDR3 is 15 residues long. Per the germline V gene, CDR1 is SGHAT and CDR2 is FQNNGV. With V trimmed by 5 bases and J by 2 bases, 8 bases remained unmatched.

This chain links TRBV7-9 with TRBJ1-2; no definite D call. Germline assignment: CDR1 SEHNR and CDR2 FQNEAQ (reference sequence). The CDR3 runs 13 residues. V was cut by 1 base and J by 2 bases, with 5 bases left in between. CDR3 sequence (DNA): TGTGCCAGCAGCTTAGTTGGCAACTATGGCTACACCTTC. Its protein product is CASSLVGNYGYTF.

This clone has only a few counts. V is TRBV5-4 and J is TRBJ1-6, with D perhaps matching TRBD1 (6 bases). The CDR3 contains 16 residues. Between the trimmed V and J ends, which lost 0 bases and 7 bases, there was a span of 14 bases. Germline V gene data show CDR1 as SGHNT and CDR2 as YYREEE (reference sequence). The DNA for the CDR3 is TGTGCCAGCAGCTTGGCCGCAGGACAGCGAAATTCACCCCTCCACTTT. Translating gives CASSLAAGQRNSPLHF.

The V and J genes are TRBV5-6 and TRBJ1-3, with 7 positions matching TRBD1. The germline gives CDR1 SGHDT, CDR2 YYEEEE. CDR3 size: 18 residues. V was clipped by 4 bases and J by 4 bases; unmatched bases: 17. The CDR3 region is CASSTGQEALRFGNTIYF. The CDR3 DNA is TGTGCCAGCAGCACAGGACAGGAAGCCCTCCGCTTCGGAAACACCATATATTTT.

This chain uses TRBV5-4 with TRBJ2-1, with a tentative D call TRBD2 (6 bases). V lost 6 bases and J lost 6, with 28 bases in between. This CDR3 region has 18 residues. The germline V gene has CDR1 SGHNT and CDR2 YYREEE (reference sequence). The CDR3 region has the DNA TGTGCCAGCACCCGGACCGCCGTTCTTACGGGAGACGGCAATGAGCAGTTCTTC. Protein sequence: CASTRTAVLTGDGNEQFF.

The chain couples TRBV6-1 to TRBJ1-1; 11 nucleotides line up with TRBD1. Germline CDR1 and CDR2: MNHNS and SASEGT. Losses at the gene ends were 2 bases for V and 0 bases for J; bases not matched to a gene: 5. The CDR3 is made up of 17 amino acids. CDR3 sequence: CASSEMRGQGVNTEAFF. The CDR3 nucleotides read TGTGCCAGCAGTGAAATGAGGGGACAGGGGGTGAACACTGAAGCTTTCTTT.

This clone was seen only once. CDR3 nucleotides: TGTGCCAGCAGCGGGGACAGGGGTAAACTTAACGAGCAGTACTTC. This encodes CASSGDRGKLNEQYF. The rearrangement joins TRBV9 to TRBJ2-7; 10 bases are shared with TRBD1. J lost 5 bases, V lost 3 bases, and 8 bases had no gene match. The CDR3 is 15 amino acids. Germline loops: CDR1 SGDLS, CDR2 YYNGEE.

V is TRBV5-4 and J is TRBJ2-7, with D unresolved. CDR1 SGHNT and CDR2 YYREEE come from the germline V gene (reference sequence). Trimming stripped 3 bases from V and 2 bases from J, with 3 bases between. This CDR3 is 11 amino acids long. The CDR3 region is CASSSAYEQYF. The CDR3 nucleotides read TGTGCCAGCAGCTCAGCCTACGAGCAGTACTTC.